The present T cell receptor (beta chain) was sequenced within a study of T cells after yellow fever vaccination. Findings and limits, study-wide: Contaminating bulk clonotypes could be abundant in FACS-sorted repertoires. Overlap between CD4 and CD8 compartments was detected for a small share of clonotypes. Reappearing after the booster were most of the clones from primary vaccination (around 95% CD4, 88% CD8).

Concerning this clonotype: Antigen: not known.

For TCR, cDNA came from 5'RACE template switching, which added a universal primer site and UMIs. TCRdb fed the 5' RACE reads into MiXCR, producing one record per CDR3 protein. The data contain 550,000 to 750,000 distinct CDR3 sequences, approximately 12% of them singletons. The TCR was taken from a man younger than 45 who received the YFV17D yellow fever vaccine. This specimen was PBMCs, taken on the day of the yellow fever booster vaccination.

The CDR3 DNA sequence: TGCAGTGCTAGACGGTCAGGGGTTGCTGGTGGCTACACCTTC. This translates into CSARRSGVAGGYTF. The V call is TRBV20-1, the J call TRBJ1-2; tentatively, D is TRBD1 (6 bases). The CDR3 has 14 amino acids. The V gene's germline CDR1 is DFQATT and CDR2 SNEGSKA (reference sequence). V lost 2 bases and J 7 bases, leaving 17 bases between the germline ends.